A single sample is the source of the 21 T cell receptor beta chains below, sequenced in a study of cytomegalovirus exposure and HLA in healthy donors. Primers included in the PCR were 60 Vbeta and 13 Jbeta primers. Measured with immunoSEQ multiplex PCR; TCRdb has only the in-frame clones, and not every one. The sample contains over 150,000 clones, about 83% of which appear only once. The sequencing input was PBMCs. These receptors all come from a girl aged 10-17 years in good health and CMV-seropositive.

The V gene is TRBV5-6, the J gene TRBJ2-3; D is uncertain. CDR3 size: 12 residues. Per the germline V gene, CDR1 is SGHDT and CDR2 is YYEEEE. Trimming took 4 bases from V and 4 from J, leaving 7 bases between them. As DNA, the CDR3 is TGTGCCAGCAGCGCTAGAGCAGATACGCAGTATTTT. Translation: CASSARADTQYF.

V and J are TRBV6-5 and TRBJ2-7; 9 nucleotides align to TRBD2. The CDR3 runs 15 residues. The J segment lost 8 bases and the V segment lost 2 bases, leaving 10 bases of the junction unmatched. Per germline, CDR1 MNHEY and CDR2 SVGAGI. CDR3 in amino acids: CASSYDFASGAKQYF. CDR3 nucleotides: TGTGCCAGCAGTTACGACTTCGCTAGCGGGGCTAAGCAGTACTTC.

A word on this clone: Sequence at one end of the junction differs from germline and may be a read error. This chain joins TRBV7-7 and TRBJ2-7; D tentatively reads TRBD1 or TRBD2 (5 bases each). CDR1 is SSHAT, CDR2 FNYEAQ, per germline (reference sequence). This CDR3 comprises 15 residues. CDR3: CASSLASGQSYEQYF. Here the CDR3 DNA reads TGTGCTAGCAGCTTAGCGTCAGGGCAGTCCTACGAGCAGTACTTC.

The CDR3, as DNA: TGTGCCAGCAGTGACCTCCAGGGTGAGACTGAAGCTTTCTTT. Amino acids: CASSDLQGETEAFF. This rearrangement joins TRBV2 to TRBJ1-1; TRBD1 might be the D (5 bases). The germline V gene has CDR1 SNHLY and CDR2 FYNNEI. This CDR3 comprises 14 residues. Trimming took 3 bases from V and 5 from J, leaving 13 bases between them.

This clone showed up just a few times. V usage is TRBV2 and J usage is TRBJ1-5, with 10 bases lining up with TRBD1. The germline gives CDR1 SNHLY, CDR2 FYNNEI. The CDR3 runs to 18 residues. J gave up 0 bases and V 2 bases, and 7 bases lay outside the gene matches. The DNA for the CDR3 is TGTGCCAGCAGTGAAAGGGACAGGGGCCTTTATAGCAATCAGCCCCAGCATTTT. Protein sequence: CASSERDRGLYSNQPQHF.

This clone turned up a few times. The CDR3 sequence: CATSRDGAGYSEQYF. CDR3 DNA: TGTGCCACCAGCAGAGACGGCGCAGGGTATAGCGAGCAGTACTTC. This rearrangement joins TRBV15 to TRBJ2-7; D may be TRBD1 (5 bases). The V end was cut by 0 bases, the J end by 6 bases, with 15 bases between. The CDR3 is 15 amino acids. The germline V gene encodes CDR1 LNHNV and CDR2 YYDKDF (reference sequence).

The chain recombines TRBV6-5 with TRBJ1-5; D remains ambiguous. From germline, CDR1 is MNHEY and CDR2 SVGAGI. V was cut by 2 bases and J by 2 bases, with 13 bases left in between. The CDR3 spans 16 residues. For the CDR3, the DNA is TGTGCCAGCAGTTACACGCGGGCACGTGGCAATCAGCCCCAGCATTTT. Protein: CASSYTRARGNQPQHF.

The chain is built from TRBV15 and TRBJ1-5; TRBD1 matches 9 bases. This CDR3 spans 16 amino acids. In germline, CDR1 is LNHNV, CDR2 YYDKDF (reference sequence). The V segment lost 3 bases and the J segment 0 bases; nucleotides outside the gene matches: 3. CDR3 region: CATSRGTGSSNQPQHF. CDR3 in DNA: TGTGCCACCAGCAGGGGGACAGGGAGTAGCAATCAGCCCCAGCATTTT. The full variable domain, completed using reference TRBV15 and TRBJ1-5, is DAMVIQNPRYQVTQFGKPVTLSCSQTLNHNVMYWYQQKSSQAPKLLFHYYDKDFNNEADTPDNFQSRRPNTSFCFLDIRSPGLGDTAMYLCATSRGTGSSNQPQHFGDGTRLSIL.

The V and J genes are TRBV11-2 and TRBJ2-6; D remains unclear. Germline loops: CDR1 SGHAT, CDR2 FQNNGV. The CDR3 covers 15 residues. Trimming left V 3 bases short and J 2 bases short, with 8 bases between. CDR3: CASSLNRAGANVLTF. The CDR3 region has the DNA TGTGCCAGCAGCTTGAACCGGGCTGGGGCCAACGTCCTGACTTTC.

This clone was seen only once. The chain links TRBV19 to TRBJ1-2; 7 nucleotides align to TRBD1. J was trimmed by 8 bases and V by 4 bases; bases with no gene match: 4. The CDR3 has 12 residues. CDR1 is LNHDA, CDR2 SQIVND, per germline (reference sequence). The CDR3 loop reads CASSTTGVGYTF. Here the CDR3 DNA reads TGTGCCAGTAGTACCACAGGGGTGGGCTACACCTTC.

CDR3 DNA: TGTGCCAGCAGATTTCGCGGGGGGGCCACAGATACGCAGTATTTT. Protein product: CASRFRGGATDTQYF. This chain links TRBV2 with TRBJ2-3; 9 bases are shared with TRBD2. The CDR3 loop spans 15 amino acids. The J segment lost 2 bases and the V segment lost 6 bases, leaving 6 bases of the junction unmatched. CDR1 is SNHLY, CDR2 FYNNEI, per germline.

V and J are TRBV13 and TRBJ2-5; the match to TRBD2 covers 8 bases. There are 14 residues in the CDR3. Germline CDR1 PRHDT, CDR2 FYEKMQ (reference sequence). The J segment lost 5 bases and the V segment lost 5 bases, leaving 7 bases of the junction unmatched. As DNA, the CDR3 is TGTGCCAGCAGCACCGGACTAGCATGGGAGACCCAGTACTTC. Translating it yields CASSTGLAWETQYF.

This rearrangement joins TRBV7-6 to TRBJ2-1, with TRBD1 identical over 7 bases. CDR1 is SGHVS and CDR2 is FNYEAQ in the germline V gene. This CDR3 region has 15 residues. V was pared by 1 base and J by 4 bases, with 4 bases of the junction left unmatched. The CDR3 protein is CASSLGQGRYNEQFF. The CDR3 DNA sequence: TGTGCCAGCAGCTTAGGACAGGGCAGGTACAATGAGCAGTTCTTC.

The chain joins TRBV5-1 to TRBJ2-5; D is unclear. This CDR3 is 14 amino acids long. V was shortened by 4 bases and J by 1 base, with 11 bases between the two germline ends. Germline V gene data show CDR1 as SGHRS and CDR2 as YFSETQ. CDR3 bases: TGCGCCAGCAGCCCCGGTTTGATCCAAGAGACCCAGTACTTC. Translating it yields CASSPGLIQETQYF.

The gene calls are TRBV11-3 and TRBJ2-3, with D perhaps TRBD2 (6 bases). Germline loops: CDR1 SGHNT, CDR2 YENEEA. V was shortened by 0 bases and J by 5 bases, with 12 bases between the two germline ends. The CDR3 extends over 15 amino acids. CDR3 DNA: TGTGCCAGCAGCTTAGAAGGCGGGGCAGGAGATACGCAGTATTTT. It yields the protein CASSLEGGAGDTQYF. The full variable domain, rest sourced from reference TRBV11-3 and TRBJ2-3, is EAGVVQSPRYKIIEKKQPVAFWCNPISGHNTLYWYLQNLGQGPELLIRYENEEAVDDSQLPKDRFSAERLKGVDSTLKIQPAELGDSAVYLCASSLEGGAGDTQYFGPGTRLTVL.

The V gene is TRBV30, the J gene TRBJ1-1; 7 bases map to TRBD1. CDR1 is GTSNPN and CDR2 is SVGIG in the germline V gene (reference sequence). With 5 bases clipped from V and 1 base from J, the junction kept 1 base outside the gene matches. The CDR3 extends over 12 amino acids. Written as DNA, the CDR3 is TGTGCCTGGGGACAGGAGAACACTGAAGCTTTCTTT. It yields the protein CAWGQENTEAFF.

This chain links TRBV6-1 with TRBJ2-5, with 7 positions matching TRBD2. Germline trimming cut 8 bases from V and 2 bases from J; bases unmatched to any gene: 5. Per the germline V gene, CDR1 is MNHNS and CDR2 is SASEGT. This CDR3 has 13 amino acids. In DNA, the CDR3 is TGTGCCAGCTTCAGGGACTATCAAGAGACCCAGTACTTC. Translation gives CASFRDYQETQYF.

The CDR3 nucleotides are TGTGCCAGCAGCGTAGCTTTGCGGGGTAGCTCCTACAATGAGCAGTTCTTC. This codes for CASSVALRGSSYNEQFF. The chain couples TRBV9 to TRBJ2-1, with D perhaps matching TRBD2 (6 bases). The CDR3 runs to 17 residues. V gave up 0 bases and J gave up 0 bases, with 13 bases separating them. Looked up from germline, CDR1 is SGDLS and CDR2 is YYNGEE.

The chain uses TRBV7-6 and TRBJ1-2, with TRBD1 matching over 8 bases. CDR1 SGHVS and CDR2 FNYEAQ come from the germline V gene. The CDR3 spans 16 residues. V dropped 5 bases and J dropped 5; count of bases not matched to a gene: 13. This CDR3 is CASSTLGQGRLYGYTF. The CDR3 DNA reads TGTGCCAGCAGCACCCTCGGACAGGGAAGGCTGTATGGCTACACCTTC.

The V and J genes are TRBV9 and TRBJ2-2; 7 bases are shared with TRBD1. Germline CDR1 and CDR2: SGDLS and YYNGEE. V shed 3 bases, J shed 3 bases, and the junction held 8 bases outside the gene matches. The CDR3 consists of 16 residues. The CDR3 sequence is CASSANRQGYTGELFF. DNA for the CDR3: TGTGCCAGCAGCGCCAATCGACAGGGATACACCGGGGAGCTGTTTTTT.

The J gene is TRBJ2-7, the V gene TRBV4-2, with 9 bases identical to TRBD2. CDR1 and CDR2 from the germline V gene are LGHNA and YNFKEQ. J lost 0 bases, V lost 0 bases, and 0 bases had no gene match. This CDR3 is built from 15 residues. CDR3 amino acids: CASSQETSGSYEQYF. The CDR3 DNA is TGTGCCAGCAGCCAAGAGACTAGCGGCTCCTACGAGCAGTACTTC.